Below, one T cell receptor (beta chain) is given with its context. The data stem from a study of OX40 agonist ivuxolimab in advanced cancers. Study-wide context: Dose-escalation cases comprised hepatocellular carcinoma, melanoma, renal cell or head and neck cancer.

Repertoires were generated with immunoSEQ multiplex PCR, while TCRdb's copy carries only in-frame clones and drops some. The data hold about 32,000 clones, with approximately 80% observed a single time. Excluded were patients having autoimmune disease history or systemic immunosuppression. The V and J ends lost 5 bases and 5 bases respectively, with 16 bases between them. Looked up from germline, CDR1 is SGHAT and CDR2 is FQNNGV. The CDR3 spans 15 residues. Sequenced here: CD4+ or CD8+ T cells sorted from blood, sampled in a trial of the OX40 agonist ivuxolimab. This TCR was recovered from an adult with an advanced solid tumor such as melanoma, head and neck, liver or kidney cancer. V usage is TRBV11-2 and J usage is TRBJ2-1, with D perhaps TRBD2 (6 bases). CDR3 loop: CASSAYGLANNEQFF. The CDR3, as DNA: TGTGCCAGCAGCGCGTATGGGCTAGCGAACAATGAGCAGTTCTTC.